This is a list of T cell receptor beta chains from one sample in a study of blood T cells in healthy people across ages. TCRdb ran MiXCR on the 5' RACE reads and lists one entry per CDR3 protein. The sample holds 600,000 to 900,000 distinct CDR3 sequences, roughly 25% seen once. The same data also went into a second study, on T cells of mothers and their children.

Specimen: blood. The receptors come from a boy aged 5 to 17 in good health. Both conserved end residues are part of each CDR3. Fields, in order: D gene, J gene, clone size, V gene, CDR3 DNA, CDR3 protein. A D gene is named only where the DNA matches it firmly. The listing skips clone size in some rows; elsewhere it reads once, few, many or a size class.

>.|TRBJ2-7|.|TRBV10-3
TGTGCCATCAGTGATTCTCACCGGGACACAACCTACGAGCAGTACTTC
CAISDSHRDTTYEQYF
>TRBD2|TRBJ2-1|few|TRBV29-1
TGCAGCGTTGATAAGCGGGAGGGCCGCAATGAGCAGTTCTTC
CSVDKREGRNEQFF
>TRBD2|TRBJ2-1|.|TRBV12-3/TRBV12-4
TGTGCCAGCAGTTCATACGGGGGGGCGGGAAGTGAGCAGTTCTTC
CASSSYGGAGSEQFF
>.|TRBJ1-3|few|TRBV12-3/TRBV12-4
TGTGCCAGCAGTTCCCCAGGGGTAGAAAACACCATATATTTT
CASSSPGVENTIYF
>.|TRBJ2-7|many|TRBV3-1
TGTGCCAGCAGCCAAGACACGGCAGACCTTTCCTACGAGCAGTACTTC
CASSQDTADLSYEQYF
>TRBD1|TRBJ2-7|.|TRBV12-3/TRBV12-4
TGTGCCAGCAGGGCTTCTGGGGACAGGGGATACGAGCAGTACTTC
CASRASGDRGYEQYF
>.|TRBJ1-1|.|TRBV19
TGTGCCAGTAGCATCCTCGGTTGGAACACTGAAGCTTTCTTT
CASSILGWNTEAFF
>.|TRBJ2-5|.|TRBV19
TGTGCCGGTAGTATGAACGGGGACGGAGAGACCCAGTACTTC
CAGSMNGDGETQYF
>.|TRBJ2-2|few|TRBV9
TGTGCCAGCAGTGCACACGACGGGGAGCTGTTTTTT
CASSAHDGELFF
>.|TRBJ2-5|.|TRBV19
TGTGCCAGTAGTCCAGCGGCTGTTCAAGAGACCCAGTACTTC
CASSPAAVQETQYF
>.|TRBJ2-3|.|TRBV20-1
TGCAGTGCTCCGGGTTGGGGGTTAGATACGCAGTATTTT
CSAPGWGLDTQYF
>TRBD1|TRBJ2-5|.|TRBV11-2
TGTGCCAGCAGCTCCTCGGGACAGGTACAAGAGACCCAGTACTTC
CASSSSGQVQETQYF
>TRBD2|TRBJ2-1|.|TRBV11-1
TGTGCCAGCAGCTCAGCTATGGGGGGGTCAGTTTACAATGAGCAGTTCTTC
CASSSAMGGSVYNEQFF
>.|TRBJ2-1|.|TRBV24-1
TGTGCCACCAGTGATCACGGGACGGAAGGGCTTTACAATGAGCAGTTCTTC
CATSDHGTEGLYNEQFF
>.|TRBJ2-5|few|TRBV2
TGTGCCATCGCCTTCGGGTGGGCCCAAGAGACCCAGTACTTC
CAIAFGWAQETQYF
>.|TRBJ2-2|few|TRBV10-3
TGTGCCATCAGTGAAAATGGAGGGGCGAACGCCGGGGAGCTGTTTTTT
CAISENGGANAGELFF
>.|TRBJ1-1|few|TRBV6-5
TGTGCCAGCAGCACCCGGGGGGGTGGGGTGAACACTGAAGCTTTCTTT
CASSTRGGGVNTEAFF
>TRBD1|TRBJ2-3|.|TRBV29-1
TGCAGCGTTTTCCGGGACAGGGGGCTTCTGGATACGCAGTATTTT
CSVFRDRGLLDTQYF
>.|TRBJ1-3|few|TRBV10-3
TGTGCCATCAGCGCAGGGAACCCACTTGGAAACACCATATATTTT
CAISAGNPLGNTIYF
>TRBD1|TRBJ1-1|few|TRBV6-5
TGTGCCAGCAGTTACCCGGGGACAGGGGCGGGGAGCACTGAAGCTTTCTTT
CASSYPGTGAGSTEAFF
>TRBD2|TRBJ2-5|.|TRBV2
TGTGCCAGCAGCCAAGAGGTGATAGCGGGTCAAGAGACCCAGTACTTC
CASSQEVIAGQETQYF
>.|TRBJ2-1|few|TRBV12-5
TGTGCTAGTGGTTTGCCTCGGACGGCCCCAGAGCAGTTCTTC
CASGLPRTAPEQFF
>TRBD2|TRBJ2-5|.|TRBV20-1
TGCAGTGCTAGAATCCTGGGACTAGCGGGGGTACGTGAGACCCAGTACTTC
CSARILGLAGVRETQYF
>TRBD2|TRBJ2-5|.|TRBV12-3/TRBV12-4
TGTGCCAGCAGCAATCGGCGGGGGTCGGAGACCCAGTACTTC
CASSNRRGSETQYF
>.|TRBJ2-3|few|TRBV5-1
TGCGCCAGCAGCATTGGTAACCGGGACTCAGATACGCAGTATTTT
CASSIGNRDSDTQYF